Listed below are T cell receptor beta chains from one sample, sequenced in a study of blood T cell repertoires in COVID-19. Sequencing used immunoSEQ multiplex PCR; TCRdb keeps in-frame clones, though not all of them. The table shows around 130,000 clones, with under 85% occurring only once. The specimen was peripheral blood. These receptors originate from a man in his forties with active or convalescent COVID-19. The CDR3 runs from the conserved cysteine through the conserved F or W. Fields, in order: J gene, V gene, clone size, D gene, CDR3 DNA, CDR3 protein. D genes are given only for firm matches. Rows may omit the clone size; those that give it use once, few, many or a size class.

TRBJ1-2 | TRBV12-3/TRBV12-4 | . | . | TGTGCCGGCTCAGGGGCAGGACACTATGGCTACACCTTC | CAGSGAGHYGYTF
TRBJ2-3 | TRBV24-1 | . | TRBD2 | TGTGCCACCAGCGACCGGGCAGCGGGGGGCACAGATACGCAGTATTTT | CATSDRAAGGTDTQYF
TRBJ2-3 | TRBV27 | . | . | TGTGCCAGCAGTCCCGCGCATACAGGGGGCGGGGCTAGCGGGGTCCGGGGTACGCAGTATTTT | CASSPAHTGGGASGVRGTQYF
TRBJ2-2 | TRBV5-6 | . | TRBD1 | TGTGCCAGCAGCAAAGGGACAGGGGTTCGACCCGGGGAGCTGTTTTTT | CASSKGTGVRPGELFF
TRBJ1-6 | TRBV6-5 | . | TRBD1 | TGTGCCAGCACTGTAGGGACAGGGTCGACGGGGCCCCTCCACTTT | CASTVGTGSTGPLHF
TRBJ2-2 | TRBV7-3 | . | TRBD1 | TGTGCCAGCAGCTCGACAGGGATGGGGGAGCTGTTTTTT | CASSSTGMGELFF
TRBJ1-5 | TRBV6-2/TRBV6-3 | . | . | TGTGCCAGCAGTTACCAGGGGCATCAGCCCCAGCATTTT | CASSYQGHQPQHF
TRBJ1-5 | TRBV19 | . | TRBD1 | TGTGCCAGTAGTGTCGGACAGGGGATCGTCGATCAGCCCCAGCATTTT | CASSVGQGIVDQPQHF
TRBJ2-7 | TRBV6-5 | . | TRBD2 | TGTGCCAGCAGGACCGGGACTAGCCTTTACGAGCAGTACTTC | CASRTGTSLYEQYF
TRBJ1-5 | TRBV6-2/TRBV6-3 | . | TRBD1 | TGTGCCAGCAGTTTTCGGACAGGGAATCAGCCCCAGCATTTT | CASSFRTGNQPQHF
TRBJ1-2 | TRBV18 | . | . | TGTGCCAGCTCACCAGGACAGAACTATGGCTACACCTTC | CASSPGQNYGYTF
TRBJ1-1 | TRBV29-1 | . | TRBD1 | TGCAGCGTCCCTTTAGGGGGCTGGGGAACTGAAGCTTTCTTT | CSVPLGGWGTEAFF
TRBJ2-5 | TRBV2 | . | . | TGTGCCAGCAAAGGGGGAGAGACCCAGTACTTC | CASKGGETQYF
TRBJ2-5 | TRBV7-2 | . | . | TGTGCCAGCAGCTTAGGTCCGGGAGAGGGCCAAGAGACCCAGTACTTC | CASSLGPGEGQETQYF
TRBJ2-7 | TRBV7-2 | . | . | TGTGCCAGCAGCTCCCTTTCTCGGGCCAGCGGGCAGTACTTC | CASSSLSRASGQYF
TRBJ2-1 | TRBV2 | few | . | TGTGCCAGCAGTGAAATTACGGACAATGAGCAGTTCTTC | CASSEITDNEQFF
TRBJ2-5 | TRBV4-2 | . | TRBD2 | TGTGCCAGCAGCCAAGGGACTAGCGGGGGGGCAGAGACCCAGTACTTC | CASSQGTSGGAETQYF
TRBJ1-4 | TRBV15 | . | . | TGTGCCACCAGCAGCCCTTCAGGGTTTGGAGAAAAACTGTTTTTT | CATSSPSGFGEKLFF
TRBJ1-3 | TRBV6-1 | . | . | TGTGCCAGCAGTGAAAGGGGTTCGGGAAACACCATATATTTT | CASSERGSGNTIYF
TRBJ1-1 | TRBV27 | . | . | TGTGCCAGCAAGAGGCAGGGGTGGCCTGAAGCTTTCTTT | CASKRQGWPEAFF
TRBJ2-3 | TRBV14 | . | . | TGTGCCAGCAGCCAAGATTCGGTAAATACGCAGTATTTT | CASSQDSVNTQYF
TRBJ2-4 | TRBV3-1/TRBV3-2 | . | TRBD2 | TGTGCCAGCAGCCCCCGGGAGGTGCCCCGATCCAAAAACATTCAGTACTTC | CASSPREVPRSKNIQYF
TRBJ1-1 | TRBV7-3 | . | TRBD1 | TGTGCCAGCAGCCCGCTCGACAGGGGGCATGGCACTGAAGCTTTCTTT | CASSPLDRGHGTEAFF
TRBJ1-5 | TRBV9 | . | TRBD1 | TGTGCCAGCGGAGGGACAGGGGATCAGCCCCAGCATTTT | CASGGTGDQPQHF
TRBJ1-2 | TRBV11-2 | once | . | TGTGCCAGCAGCTTAGCCTTTTTTGGCAGCGCGAACTATGGCTACACCTTC | CASSLAFFGSANYGYTF
TRBJ1-2 | TRBV6-6 | . | . | TGTGCCATCCAGGGTTACTATGGCTACACCTTC | CAIQGYYGYTF
TRBJ2-5 | TRBV7-2 | . | TRBD2 | TGTGCCAGCAGCTTAACTAGCGGGGGGGGTAGAGAGACCCAGTACTTC | CASSLTSGGGRETQYF
TRBJ2-1 | TRBV18 | . | TRBD2 | TGTGCCAGCTCACCATTACGGGGGGGCACCTACAATGAGCAGTTCTTC | CASSPLRGGTYNEQFF
TRBJ1-3 | TRBV6-2/TRBV6-3 | . | . | TGTGCCAGCAGTTATGAACGGGAGGCGGGAAACACCATATATTTT | CASSYEREAGNTIYF
TRBJ1-6 | TRBV2 | few | . | TGTGCCAGCATGCCCCGGACTTTTGGGGATTCACCCCTCCACTTT | CASMPRTFGDSPLHF
TRBJ1-2 | TRBV28 | . | . | TGTGCCAGCGGTAATGTCCGCAGGGGCTACACCTTC | CASGNVRRGYTF
TRBJ2-5 | TRBV9 | . | . | TGTGCCAGCGGGCCAGGGGAAGAGACCCAGTACTTC | CASGPGEETQYF
TRBJ2-3 | TRBV27 | . | . | TGTGCCAGCAGACAGGTACTTGGCACAGATACGCAGTATTTT | CASRQVLGTDTQYF
TRBJ2-3 | TRBV24-1 | . | TRBD2 | TGTGCCACCAGTGATCCTATAGCGGGGGGGCCAGATACGCAGTATTTT | CATSDPIAGGPDTQYF
TRBJ2-3 | TRBV6-5 | . | TRBD1 | TGTGCCAGCATGGGGTTCCGGACAGGGCCAGATACGCAGTATTTT | CASMGFRTGPDTQYF
TRBJ2-1 | TRBV6-1 | few | TRBD1 | TGTGCCAGCAGCCGACAGGGCTCCTACAATGAGCAGTTCTTC | CASSRQGSYNEQFF
TRBJ1-1 | TRBV19 | few | TRBD1 | TGTGCCAGTAGCCGACAGGGGGCCGGAAGCACTGAAGCTTTCTTT | CASSRQGAGSTEAFF
TRBJ1-6 | TRBV6-5 | once | . | TGTGCCAGCACTTACCGAGGCAATTCACCCCTCCACTTT | CASTYRGNSPLHF
TRBJ1-3 | TRBV25-1 | once | . | TGTGCCAGCAGTGAATACGGGGGGCCTGGTAACACCATATATTTT | CASSEYGGPGNTIYF
TRBJ2-7 | TRBV27 | . | TRBD1 | TGTGCCAGCGACCCGGGACAGGGTAGTTACGAGCAGTACTTC | CASDPGQGSYEQYF